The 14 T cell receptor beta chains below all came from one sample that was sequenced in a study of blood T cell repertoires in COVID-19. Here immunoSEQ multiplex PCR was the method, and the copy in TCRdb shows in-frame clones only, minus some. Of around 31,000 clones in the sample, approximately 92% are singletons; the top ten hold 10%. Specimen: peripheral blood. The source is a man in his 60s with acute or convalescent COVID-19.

The CDR3 loop reads CASSQDKTSGIYNEQFF. In DNA, the CDR3 is TGTGCCAGCAGCCAAGATAAGACTAGCGGGATTTACAATGAGCAGTTCTTC. The rearrangement uses TRBV4-2 and TRBJ2-1, with TRBD2 matching over 11 bases. Trimming cost V 0 bases and J 4 bases; bases outside gene matches: 5. The CDR3 runs 17 residues. Germline CDR1 reads LGHNA; CDR2 reads YNFKEQ.

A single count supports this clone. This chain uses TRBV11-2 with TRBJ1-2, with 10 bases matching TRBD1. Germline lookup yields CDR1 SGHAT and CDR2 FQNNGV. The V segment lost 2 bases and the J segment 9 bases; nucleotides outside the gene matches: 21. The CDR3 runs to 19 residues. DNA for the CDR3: TGTGCCAGCAGCTTACGAGACAGGGGGCTGGGCGGAAGTGATGATAGCTACACCTTC. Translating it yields CASSLRDRGLGGSDDSYTF.

The CDR3 DNA is TGTGCCAGCAGTCAGGACAGGGAAAGGGCAGATACGCAGTATTTT. Translated, it gives CASSQDRERADTQYF. The chain carries TRBV3-1 (or the pseudogene TRBV3-2) and TRBJ2-3; 8 positions agree with TRBD1. Trimming at V came to 6 bases and at J to 4 bases, leaving 9 bases not matched to a gene. The CDR3 is 15 amino acids. Germline V lookup: CDR1 LGHDT, CDR2 YNNKEL (reference sequence).

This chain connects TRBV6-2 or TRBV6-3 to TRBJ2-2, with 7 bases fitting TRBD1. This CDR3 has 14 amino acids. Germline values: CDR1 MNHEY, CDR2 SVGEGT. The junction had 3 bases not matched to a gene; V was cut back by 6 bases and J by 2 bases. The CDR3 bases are TGTGCCAGCAGCCGACAGGGAAACACCGGGGAGCTGTTTTTT. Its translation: CASSRQGNTGELFF.

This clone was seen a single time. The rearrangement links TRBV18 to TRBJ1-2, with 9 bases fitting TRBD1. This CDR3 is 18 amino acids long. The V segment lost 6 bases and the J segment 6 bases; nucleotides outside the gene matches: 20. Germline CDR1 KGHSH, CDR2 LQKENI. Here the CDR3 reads CASSVQRRGTGKGDGYTF. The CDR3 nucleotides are TGTGCCAGCTCCGTTCAACGGAGAGGGACAGGGAAAGGAGATGGCTACACCTTC. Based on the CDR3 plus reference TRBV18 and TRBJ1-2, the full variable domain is NAGVMQNPRHLVRRRGQEARLRCSPMKGHSHVYWYRQLPEEGLKFMVYLQKENIIDESGMPKERFSAEFPKEGPSILRIQQVVRGDSAAYFCASSVQRRGTGKGDGYTFGSGTRLTVV.

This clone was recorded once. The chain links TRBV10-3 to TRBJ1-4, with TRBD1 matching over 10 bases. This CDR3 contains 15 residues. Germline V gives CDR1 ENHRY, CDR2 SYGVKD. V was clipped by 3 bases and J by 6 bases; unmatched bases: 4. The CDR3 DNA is TGTGCCATCAGTGATGTTGGGACAGGGGATGAAAAACTGTTTTTT. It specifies CAISDVGTGDEKLFF.

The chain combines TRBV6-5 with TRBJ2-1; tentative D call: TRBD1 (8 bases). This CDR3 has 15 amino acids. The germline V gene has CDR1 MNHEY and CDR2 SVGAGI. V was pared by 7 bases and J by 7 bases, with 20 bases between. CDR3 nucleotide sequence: TGTGCCAGCAAACCATCCGGACAGGGAGGGAATGAGCAGTTCTTC. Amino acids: CASKPSGQGGNEQFF.

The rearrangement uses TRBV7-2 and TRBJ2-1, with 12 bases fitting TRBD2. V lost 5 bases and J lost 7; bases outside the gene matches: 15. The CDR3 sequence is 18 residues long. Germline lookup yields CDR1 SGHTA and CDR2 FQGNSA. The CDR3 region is CASSISAGTSGWANEQFF. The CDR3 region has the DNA TGTGCCAGCAGCATTTCGGCCGGGACTAGCGGGTGGGCGAATGAGCAGTTCTTC.

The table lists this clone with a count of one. CDR3 DNA sequence: TGTGCCAGCAGCCTCCATCAGGGGGCGATCGGGGAGCTGTTTTTT. Protein product: CASSLHQGAIGELFF. The V and J genes are TRBV7-9 and TRBJ2-2; the match to TRBD1 covers 8 bases. The CDR3 runs 15 residues. The germline V gene encodes CDR1 SEHNR and CDR2 FQNEAQ (reference sequence). With 5 bases clipped from V and 7 bases from J, the junction kept 9 bases outside the gene matches.

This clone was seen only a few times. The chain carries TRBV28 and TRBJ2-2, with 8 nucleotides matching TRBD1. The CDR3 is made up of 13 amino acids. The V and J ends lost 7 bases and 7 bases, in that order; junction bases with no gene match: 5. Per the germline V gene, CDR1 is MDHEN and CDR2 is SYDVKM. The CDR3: CASKPGGNGELFF. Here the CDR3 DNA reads TGTGCCAGCAAGCCAGGGGGCAACGGGGAGCTGTTTTTT. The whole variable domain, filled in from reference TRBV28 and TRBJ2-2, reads DVKVTQSSRYLVKRTGEKVFLECVQDMDHENMFWYRQDPGLGLRLIYFSYDVKMKEKGDIPEGYSVSREKKERFSLILESASTNQTSMYLCASKPGGNGELFFGEGSRLTVL.

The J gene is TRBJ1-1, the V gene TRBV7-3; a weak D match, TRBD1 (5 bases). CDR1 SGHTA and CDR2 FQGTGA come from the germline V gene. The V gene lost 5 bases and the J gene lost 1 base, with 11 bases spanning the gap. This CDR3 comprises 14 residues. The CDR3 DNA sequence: TGTGCCAGCAGCCAGGGACTTCCGAACACTGAAGCTTTCTTT. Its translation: CASSQGLPNTEAFF.

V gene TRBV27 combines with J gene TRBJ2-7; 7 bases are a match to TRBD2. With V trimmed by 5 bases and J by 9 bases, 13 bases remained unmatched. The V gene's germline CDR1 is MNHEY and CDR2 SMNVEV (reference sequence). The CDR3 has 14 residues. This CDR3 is CASSMGLNTIGQYF. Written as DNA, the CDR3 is TGTGCCAGCAGTATGGGACTAAACACCATCGGGCAGTACTTC.

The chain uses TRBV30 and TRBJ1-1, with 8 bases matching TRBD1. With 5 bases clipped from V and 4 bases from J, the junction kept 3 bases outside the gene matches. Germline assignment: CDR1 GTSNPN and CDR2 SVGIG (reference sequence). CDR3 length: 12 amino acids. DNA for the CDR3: TGTGCCTGGGCTACAGGGGGCACTGAAGCTTTCTTT. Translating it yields CAWATGGTEAFF.

CDR3 in amino acids: CASSQGVGAQYF. The CDR3 DNA sequence: TGCGCCAGCAGCCAAGGGGTGGGGGCCCAGTACTTC. The rearrangement joins TRBV4-1 to TRBJ2-7, with a possible D match to TRBD1 (6 bases). CDR3 size: 12 residues. V was pared by 1 base and J by 10 bases, with 11 bases between. Looked up from germline, CDR1 is MGHRA and CDR2 is YSYEKL.